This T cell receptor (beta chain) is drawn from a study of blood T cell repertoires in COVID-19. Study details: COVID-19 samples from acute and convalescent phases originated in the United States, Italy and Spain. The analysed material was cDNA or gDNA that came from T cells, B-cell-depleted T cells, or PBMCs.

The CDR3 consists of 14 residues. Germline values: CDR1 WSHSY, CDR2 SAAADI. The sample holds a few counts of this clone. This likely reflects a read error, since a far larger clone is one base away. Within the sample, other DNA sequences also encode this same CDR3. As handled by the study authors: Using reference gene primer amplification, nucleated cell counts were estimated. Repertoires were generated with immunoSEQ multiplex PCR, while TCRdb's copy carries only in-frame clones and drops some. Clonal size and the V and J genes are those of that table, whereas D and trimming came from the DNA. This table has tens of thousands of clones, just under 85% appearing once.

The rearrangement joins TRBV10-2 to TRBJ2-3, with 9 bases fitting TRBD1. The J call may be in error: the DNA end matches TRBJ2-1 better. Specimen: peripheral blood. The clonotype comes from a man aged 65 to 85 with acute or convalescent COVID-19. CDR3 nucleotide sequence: TGCGCCAGCTGGGGACAGGGACCCTACAAGGAGCAGTTCTTC. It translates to CASWGQGPYKEQFF.